This T cell receptor (beta chain) was recorded in a study of blood T cell repertoires in COVID-19 (dated by TCRdb to about 2020). The study in broad terms: The collaborator samples originated in the United States, Italy and Spain and spanned the acute and convalescent phases of COVID-19. Deeply sampled blood TCRbeta repertoires from subjects exposed to, actively infected with, or recovered from COVID-19 were included in the dataset. A de-identified subject ID, COVID-19 status, age in years and sex were almost always included in the sample metadata. The samples were drawn from the first 160 participants of the ongoing ImmuneRACE study and from under 1,500 subjects provided by 6 global collaborators. The repertoires were made available in a free public database intended to serve as a resource for research on the immune response to SARS-CoV-2. Where available, HLA class I and class II types were obtained from metadata supplied by the sample provider rather than from assay-based typing. The material from the prospective study consisted of cDNA or gDNA derived from T cells, B-cell-depleted T cells, or PBMCs.

CDR1 MNHEY and CDR2 SMNVEV are derived from the germline V gene (reference sequence). From its cysteine to its phenylalanine, the CDR3 spans 20 amino acids. Only the CDR3 DNA stays, 60 bases, in frame from base 1. After removal of 5 bases from V and 0 bases from J, the junction retains 14 bases not matched to a gene. Study-level results and caveats: The quantity of clinical and demographic metadata differed by source and by participant and was supplied without curation.

One collaborating source in Seattle enrolled patients during active infection and followed them longitudinally through the course of disease. Collaborating institutions collected whole blood in K2EDTA tubes following their own protocols. Collaborator samples were shipped for TCRbeta analysis as frozen whole blood, isolated PBMCs, or DNA extracted from either sample type. The sample holds a few counts of this clone. The antigen it recognizes is unknown. The record has no base qualities; no much larger clone is one base away. TCRbeta CDR3 regions were amplified from genomic DNA by means of the immunoSEQ Assay, a bias-controlled multiplex PCR. Per the original workflow: Within the assay, amplification of reference gene primers was used to estimate how many nucleated cells each sample contained. To quantify the absolute abundance of each unique TCRbeta CDR3 rearrangement, sequence reads were collapsed and filtered. Productive Simpson clonality was computed per sample as the square root of Simpson's diversity index over productive rearrangements. In TCRdb, the immuneACCESS table is reduced to in-frame sequences with V and J assigned. These tables do not hold every clone; where another copy was compared, an unresolved V gene accounts for under half, and the others remain unexplained. V and J calls and clone size are those listed in that table; D and trimming were worked out from the DNA. Across this sample there are roughly 180,000 clones, with around 94% seen only once. Jointly, the top ten make up 0.6% to 0.9% of the sample.

The source is a man aged 25 to 40 with COVID-19, enrolled during active disease. Specimen: peripheral blood. The chain is made from TRBV27 and TRBJ2-1; 12 central bases correspond to TRBD2. The CDR3 region has the sequence CASSLRPSGGALSSYNEQFF. The DNA sequence follows: TGTGCCAGCAGTCTCCGCCCTAGCGGGGGGGCGCTAAGCTCCTACAATGAGCAGTTCTTC.